This T cell receptor (beta chain) was sequenced during a study of T-cell memory formation after mild COVID-19. Study-wide points: Shrinking CD4+ clones resided mostly in CM and EM, and CD8+ ones in EMRA.

Each CDR3 protein gets one entry after TCRdb re-called the 5' RACE reads with MiXCR. The sample contains 45,000 to 65,000 distinct CDR3 sequences, over 7.5% of which appear only once. The germline V gene encodes CDR1 MNHEY and CDR2 SVGEGT. CDR3 length: 15 residues. V lost 4 bases and J 1 base, leaving 12 bases between the germline ends. The sample holds a few counts of this clonotype. Antigen specificity is unknown. The sample was PBMCs or a T cell subset sorted from them (not recorded which). The sequence derives from a man between 18 and 35 years old who had mild COVID-19 (a few samples of this study predate the infection). Cell type and time point are not known. The chain combines TRBV6-2 or TRBV6-3 with TRBJ2-3, with D possibly being TRBD2 (5 bases). The CDR3 sequence: CASSLSGLGTDTQYF. The CDR3 DNA is TGTGCCAGCAGTTTAAGCGGATTAGGCACAGATACGCAGTATTTT.